Sequencing of this T cell receptor beta chain was carried out in a study of blood T cells in healthy people across ages. Study information: In model experiments, template switching was able to capture about one barcoded beta molecule for every two T cells that were present. Whole-study results and caveats: Per million T cells, TCR beta diversity dropped about linearly as age rose.

Primers used in a second PCR of about 6 to 11 cycles were a sample-barcoded 5' primer and a J-beta primer mix. Template switching added a 12-random-nucleotide identifier to every cDNA molecule. TCRdb independently ran MiXCR on the 5' RACE reads; one entry per CDR3 protein. The table has a few hundred thousand distinct CDR3 sequences, 25% to 35% seen once. As regards this clonotype: Its antigen is as yet unknown.

The study isolated at least 6.5 million PBMCs from each sample. The CDR3 is made up of 13 amino acids. The germline V gene has CDR1 SGHRS and CDR2 YFSETQ. Between the trimmed V and J ends, which lost 0 bases and 7 bases, there was a span of 10 bases. These data were likewise used in another study, on T cells of mothers and their children.

This chain joins TRBV5-1 and TRBJ1-1, with D possibly TRBD1 on 5 matching bases. Sequenced: blood. This sequence originates from a boy aged 2 to 10 in good health. DNA of the CDR3: TGCGCCAGCAGCTTGGTACGGGGGGATGAAGCTTTCTTT. Its protein product is CASSLVRGDEAFF.